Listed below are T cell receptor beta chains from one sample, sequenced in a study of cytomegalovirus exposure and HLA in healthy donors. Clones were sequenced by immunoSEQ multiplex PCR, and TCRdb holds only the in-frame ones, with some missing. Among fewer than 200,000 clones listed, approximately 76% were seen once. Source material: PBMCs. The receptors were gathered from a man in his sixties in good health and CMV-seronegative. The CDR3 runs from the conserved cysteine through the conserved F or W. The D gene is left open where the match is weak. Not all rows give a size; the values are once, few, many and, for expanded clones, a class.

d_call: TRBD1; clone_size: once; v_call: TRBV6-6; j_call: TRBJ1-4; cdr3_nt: TGTGCCAGCAACTATGACAGGGCGGCTAATGAAAAACTGTTTTTT; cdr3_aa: CASNYDRAANEKLFF
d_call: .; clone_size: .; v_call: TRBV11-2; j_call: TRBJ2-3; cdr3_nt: TGTGCCAGCAGCTTGTCGACAATTAATACGCAGTATTTT; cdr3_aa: CASSLSTINTQYF
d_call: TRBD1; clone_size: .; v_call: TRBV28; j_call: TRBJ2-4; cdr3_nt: TGTGCCAGCAGTAACCCAGGGGGGGACAGGGGTAGGGAGTACTTC; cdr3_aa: CASSNPGGDRGREYF
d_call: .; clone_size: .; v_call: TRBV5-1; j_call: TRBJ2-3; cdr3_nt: TGCGCCAGCAGCTGGGCCCAGGATACGCAGTATTTT; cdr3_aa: CASSWAQDTQYF
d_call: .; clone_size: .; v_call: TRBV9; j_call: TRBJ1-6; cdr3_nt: TGTGCCAGCAGCGTTCGGGGGGGCCCTCCTAATTCACCCCTCCACTTT; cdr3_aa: CASSVRGGPPNSPLHF
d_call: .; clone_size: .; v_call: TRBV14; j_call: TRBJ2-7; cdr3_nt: TGTGCCAGCAGCCCATTCCAGGGCCCTACCGAGCAGTACTTC; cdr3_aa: CASSPFQGPTEQYF
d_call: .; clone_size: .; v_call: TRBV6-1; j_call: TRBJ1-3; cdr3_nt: TGTGCCAGCAGTGGGAACAGGCTTGGAAACACCATATATTTT; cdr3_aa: CASSGNRLGNTIYF
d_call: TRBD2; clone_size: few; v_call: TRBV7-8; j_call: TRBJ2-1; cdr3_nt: TGTGCCAGCAGCTCCGAGGGACTAAAGAGGAATGAGCAGTTCTTC; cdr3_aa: CASSSEGLKRNEQFF
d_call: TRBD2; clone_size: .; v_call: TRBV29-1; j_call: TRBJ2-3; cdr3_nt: TGCAGCGCTTCGACGCCTATTAGCGGGAGAACAGATACGCAGTATTTT; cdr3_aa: CSASTPISGRTDTQYF
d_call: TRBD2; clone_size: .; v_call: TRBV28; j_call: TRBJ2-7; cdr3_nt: TGTGCCAGCAGTTCTAGCGGGGGCTCCTACGAGCAGTACTTC; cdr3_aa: CASSSSGGSYEQYF